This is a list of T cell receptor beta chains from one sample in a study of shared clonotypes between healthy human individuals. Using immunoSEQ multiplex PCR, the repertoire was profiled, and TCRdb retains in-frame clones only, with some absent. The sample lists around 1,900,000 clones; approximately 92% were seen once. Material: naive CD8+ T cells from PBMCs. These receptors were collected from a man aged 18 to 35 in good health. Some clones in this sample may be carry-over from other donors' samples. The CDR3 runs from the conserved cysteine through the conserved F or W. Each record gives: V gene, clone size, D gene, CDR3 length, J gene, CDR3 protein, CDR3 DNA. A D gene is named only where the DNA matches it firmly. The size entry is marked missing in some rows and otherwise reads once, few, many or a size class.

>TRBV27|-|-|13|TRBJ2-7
CASSSNPLYEQYF
TGTGCCAGCAGTTCCAACCCCCTATACGAGCAGTACTTC
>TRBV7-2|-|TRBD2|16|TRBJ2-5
CASSLEGSGGRETQYF
TGTGCCAGCAGCTTAGAGGGTAGCGGGGGCCGGGAGACCCAGTACTTC
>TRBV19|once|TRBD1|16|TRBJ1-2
CASSPRTGTGGAGYTF
TGTGCCAGTAGTCCACGTACCGGGACAGGGGGAGCTGGCTACACCTTC
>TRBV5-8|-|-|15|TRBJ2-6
CASSLQGGGANVLTF
TGTGCCAGCAGCCTGCAGGGTGGCGGGGCCAACGTCCTGACTTTC
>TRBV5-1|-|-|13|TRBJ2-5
CASSRISQETQYF
TGCGCCAGCAGCAGAATCTCCCAAGAGACCCAGTACTTC
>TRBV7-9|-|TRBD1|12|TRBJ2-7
CASSPDRGEQYF
TGTGCCAGCAGTCCCGACAGGGGCGAGCAGTACTTC
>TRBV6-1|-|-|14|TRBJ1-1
CASSADSWDTEAFF
TGTGCCAGCAGTGCGGACTCCTGGGACACTGAAGCTTTCTTT
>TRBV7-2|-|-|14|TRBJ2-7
CASSASRQFHEQYF
TGTGCCAGCAGCGCAAGCCGACAGTTCCACGAGCAGTACTTC
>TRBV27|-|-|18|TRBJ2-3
CASSSLGRRTTHTDTQYF
TGTGCCAGCAGCTCCCTCGGGCGGAGAACCACCCACACAGATACGCAGTATTTT
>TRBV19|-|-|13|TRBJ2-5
CASRPRDQETQYF
TGTGCCAGTAGACCCCGGGACCAAGAGACCCAGTACTTC
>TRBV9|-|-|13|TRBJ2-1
CASSVGEVHEQFF
TGTGCCAGCAGCGTAGGGGAGGTCCATGAGCAGTTCTTC
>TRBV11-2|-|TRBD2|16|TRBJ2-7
CASSSLRLAGDAEQYF
TGTGCCAGCAGCTCTCTGCGGCTAGCGGGAGATGCCGAGCAGTACTTC
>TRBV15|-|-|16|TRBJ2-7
CATSRRYVPDPHEQYF
TGTGCCACCAGCAGACGTTACGTCCCGGACCCCCACGAGCAGTACTTC
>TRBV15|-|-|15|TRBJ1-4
CATSGRDMGLEKLFF
TGTGCCACCAGCGGCCGGGACATGGGTTTGGAAAAACTGTTTTTT
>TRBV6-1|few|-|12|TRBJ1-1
CASSVGNTEAFF
TGTGCCAGCAGTGTTGGGAACACTGAAGCTTTCTTT
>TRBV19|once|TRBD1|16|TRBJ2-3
CASSIVGTGETDTQYF
TGTGCCAGTAGTATAGTAGGGACAGGGGAAACAGATACGCAGTATTTT